The 29 T cell receptor beta chains given below trace back to one sample, sequenced in a study of T cell responses to AZD1222 COVID-19 vaccine. Generated by immunoSEQ multiplex PCR, the TCRdb table keeps only in-frame clones and is missing some. The sample includes 150,000 or so clones, roughly 90% seen only once; the top ten take roughly 5%. The sample here was peripheral blood, taken on day 0 of AZD1222 vaccination. These receptors were obtained from an adult in good health.

The chain uses TRBV6-1 and TRBJ1-3; 9 nucleotides agree with TRBD1. Germline values: CDR1 MNHNS, CDR2 SASEGT. Losses at the gene ends were 3 bases for V and 0 bases for J; bases not matched to a gene: 9. There are 18 residues in the CDR3. As DNA, the CDR3 is TGTGCCAGCAGTGATATCGACAGGGGGATACACTCTGGAAACACCATATATTTT. This encodes CASSDIDRGIHSGNTIYF.

The chain couples TRBV24-1 to TRBJ2-7; 11 nucleotides align to TRBD1. The V gene's germline CDR1 is KGHDR and CDR2 SFDVKD. With 4 bases clipped from V and 5 bases from J, the junction kept 3 bases outside the gene matches. CDR3 size: 14 residues. CDR3 bases: TGTGCCACCAGTGACCGGACAGGGGGCAACGAGCAGTACTTC. This gives the protein CATSDRTGGNEQYF.

V gene TRBV28 combines with J gene TRBJ2-1, with 10 bases fitting TRBD1. CDR3 size: 14 residues. Germline assignment: CDR1 MDHEN and CDR2 SYDVKM. With V trimmed by 10 bases and J by 0 bases, 3 bases remained unmatched. In nucleotides, the CDR3 is TGTGCCACCCGGGACAGGGGCTCCTACAATGAGCAGTTCTTC. Its protein is CATRDRGSYNEQFF.

This clone was counted a single time. The chain employs TRBV12-3 or TRBV12-4 and TRBJ1-4, with D unclear. The ends were cut back, 5 bases at V and 5 bases at J, with 9 bases in the middle. There are 13 residues in the CDR3. The chain's CDR3 is CASSQLANEKLFF. CDR3 nucleotide sequence: TGTGCCAGCAGTCAATTAGCGAATGAAAAACTGTTTTTT.

The gene calls are TRBV28 and TRBJ1-5, with TRBD1 matching over 7 bases. The CDR3 length is 16 residues. Germline values: CDR1 MDHEN, CDR2 SYDVKM. The trim removed 8 bases at V and 0 bases at J, leaving 10 bases unmatched. CDR3 sequence reads: CASLGQVHYSNQPQHF. In DNA, the CDR3 is TGTGCCAGCCTCGGACAGGTCCATTATAGCAATCAGCCCCAGCATTTT.

The chain joins TRBV7-2 to TRBJ2-2; the match to TRBD1 covers 10 bases. Per the germline V gene, CDR1 is SGHTA and CDR2 is FQGNSA. Trimming at V came to 5 bases and at J to 3 bases, leaving 3 bases not matched to a gene. CDR3 length: 15 residues. The CDR3 protein is CASSPGTGDTGELFF. DNA of the CDR3: TGTGCCAGCAGCCCCGGGACAGGGGACACCGGGGAGCTGTTTTTT.

The gene calls are TRBV16 and TRBJ1-5; D not resolved. The V gene lost 0 bases and the J gene lost 3 bases, with 9 bases spanning the gap. Germline V gives CDR1 KGHSY, CDR2 FQNENV. The CDR3 covers 15 residues. The CDR3 bases are TGTGCCAGCAGCCAATCTGGGCAGTTCAATCAGCCCCAGCATTTT. It codes for CASSQSGQFNQPQHF.

The gene calls are TRBV12-5 and TRBJ2-5; no reliable D call. Trimming shortened V by 7 bases and J by 2 bases, and 8 bases separated the two germline ends. This CDR3 is built from 12 residues. From germline, CDR1 is LGHNT and CDR2 FRNRAP. The CDR3 DNA sequence: TGTGCTAGTGCCCTGGGACAAGAGACCCAGTACTTC. Encoded protein: CASALGQETQYF.

The rearrangement uses TRBV7-8 and TRBJ1-1; D uncertain. This CDR3 region has 12 residues. V dropped 5 bases and J dropped 0 bases, with 4 bases sitting between them. The V gene's germline CDR1 is SGHVS and CDR2 FQNEAQ. The CDR3 region is CASSRMNTEAFF. The CDR3 DNA sequence: TGTGCCAGCAGCAGGATGAACACTGAAGCTTTCTTT.

In this sample, this clone turned up once. The J gene is TRBJ1-1, the V gene TRBV27; no clear D gene. Germline-derived CDR1 and CDR2 are MNHEY and SMNVEV (reference sequence). V was shortened by 6 bases and J by 5 bases, with 10 bases between the two germline ends. The CDR3 length is 12 residues. Here the CDR3 reads CASRLGRTEAFF. The CDR3 DNA is TGTGCCAGCAGACTAGGGAGGACTGAAGCTTTCTTT.

V is TRBV2 and J is TRBJ1-3; D perhaps matches TRBD1 (5 bases). Trimming removed 8 bases at V and 8 bases at J, with 19 bases between. This CDR3 has 14 residues. The V gene's germline CDR1 is SNHLY and CDR2 FYNNEI. CDR3 in amino acids: CASVGDRGSHTIYF. CDR3 DNA sequence: TGTGCCAGCGTTGGCGACAGAGGGAGCCACACCATATATTTT.

J is TRBJ2-7 and V is TRBV28; D uncertain. The CDR3 covers 13 residues. V lost 2 bases to trimming and J lost 3 bases, with 8 bases between them. Germline-derived CDR1 and CDR2 are MDHEN and SYDVKM. CDR3 protein: CASSLDAVYEQYF. Here the CDR3 DNA reads TGTGCCAGCAGTTTAGATGCGGTCTACGAGCAGTACTTC.

The chain is built from TRBV6-6 and TRBJ1-6; no clear D gene. Trimming removed 10 bases from V and 3 bases from J, with 13 bases in between. The CDR3 covers 14 residues. The germline V gene has CDR1 MNHNY and CDR2 SVGAGI (reference sequence). CDR3 loop: CATDPKDYNSPLHF. CDR3 DNA sequence: TGTGCCACCGACCCTAAGGACTATAATTCACCCCTCCACTTT.

This chain links TRBV4-1 with TRBJ2-1, with 7 positions matching TRBD2. The CDR3 is made up of 14 amino acids. CDR1 is MGHRA, CDR2 YSYEKL, per germline. Germline trimming cut 1 base from V and 8 bases from J; bases unmatched to any gene: 5. CDR3 loop: CASSQGREMDEQFF. The CDR3 DNA reads as TGCGCCAGCAGCCAAGGGCGGGAGATGGATGAGCAGTTCTTC.

This chain links TRBV6-6 with TRBJ2-7; 9 nucleotides align to TRBD1. V lost 2 bases, J lost 0 bases, and 2 bases stayed unmatched. In germline, CDR1 is MNHNY, CDR2 SVGAGI (reference sequence). This CDR3 has 15 residues. CDR3 loop: CASSYGDRDSYEQYF. CDR3 DNA sequence: TGTGCCAGCAGTTACGGGGACAGGGACTCCTACGAGCAGTACTTC.

This clone appeared a single time. The rearrangement links TRBV7-8 to TRBJ1-5; no firm D call. This CDR3 is 14 amino acids long. V lost 2 bases and J lost 10, with 15 bases in between. Per germline, CDR1 SGHVS and CDR2 FQNEAQ. The CDR3 protein is CASSLSGPRQPQHF. Here the CDR3 DNA reads TGTGCCAGCAGCTTATCGGGTCCCCGCCAACCCCAGCATTTT.

This chain uses TRBV9 with TRBJ2-7; 13 bases align to TRBD2. This CDR3 contains 15 residues. V lost 4 bases to trimming and J lost 7 bases; unmatched junction nucleotides: 8. The germline V gene has CDR1 SGDLS and CDR2 YYNGEE. The CDR3 DNA is TGTGCCAGCAGCCCCCGACTAGCGGGAGGTGGGGAGCAGTACTTC. It encodes CASSPRLAGGGEQYF. Drawing the rest from reference TRBV9 and TRBJ2-7, the complete variable domain is DSGVTQTPKHLITATGQRVTLRCSPRSGDLSVYWYQQSLDQGLQFLIQYYNGEERAKGNILERFSAQQFPDLHSELNLSSLELGDSALYFCASSPRLAGGGEQYFGPGTRLTVT.

CDR3 sequence: CASSGGTGGKNEQYF. The CDR3 DNA reads TGTGCCAGTTCGGGGGGGACAGGGGGCAAGAACGAGCAGTACTTC. The chain has TRBV27 and TRBJ2-7, with 12 bases matching TRBD1. Germline assignment: CDR1 MNHEY and CDR2 SMNVEV (reference sequence). Trimming took 9 bases from V and 5 from J; bases not matched to a gene: 11. The CDR3 loop spans 15 amino acids.

V usage is TRBV7-6 and J usage is TRBJ2-1, with 9 positions matching TRBD2. The CDR3 extends over 19 amino acids. Trimming removed 1 base from V and 1 base from J; junction bases left unmatched: 11. Germline lookup yields CDR1 SGHVS and CDR2 FNYEAQ. The CDR3 DNA reads as TGTGCCAGCAGCTTAGGACGAAAAATAGCGGGAGTGTCCTACAATGAGCAGTTCTTC. Protein sequence: CASSLGRKIAGVSYNEQFF.

J is TRBJ1-5 and V is TRBV6-2 or TRBV6-3, with TRBD1 matching 8 bases. The V gene's germline CDR1 is MNHEY and CDR2 SVGEGT. V was pared by 0 bases and J by 1 base, with 2 bases of the junction left unmatched. The CDR3 covers 16 residues. CDR3 sequence: CASSYSTGVSNQPQHF. CDR3 nucleotides: TGTGCCAGCAGTTACTCGACAGGGGTCAGCAATCAGCCCCAGCATTTT.

This clone was counted between two and nine times. This chain joins TRBV15 and TRBJ1-1; 8 bases are a match to TRBD1. The germline V gene has CDR1 LNHNV and CDR2 YYDKDF (reference sequence). V shed 4 bases and J 0 bases; nucleotides not matched to a gene: 7. The CDR3 sequence is 16 residues long. The CDR3 reads CATSTIRTGLNTEAFF. The DNA for the CDR3 is TGTGCCACCAGCACCATCAGGACAGGGTTGAACACTGAAGCTTTCTTT.

The V call is TRBV5-4, the J call TRBJ2-3, with TRBD2 matching 7 bases. The CDR3 covers 17 residues. CDR1 and CDR2 from the germline V gene are SGHNT and YYREEE (reference sequence). The ends lost 0 bases at V and 3 bases at J; junction bases unmatched: 10. CDR3 region: CASSLAHGLELTDTQYF. DNA of the CDR3: TGTGCCAGCAGCTTGGCCCACGGACTAGAATTGACAGATACGCAGTATTTT.

This clone was detected a few times. V is TRBV27 and J is TRBJ1-5; 7 bases agree with TRBD1. V lost 6 bases to trimming and J lost 5 bases; unmatched junction nucleotides: 10. Germline V gene sequence: CDR1 MNHEY, CDR2 SMNVEV (reference sequence). This CDR3 region has 15 residues. The CDR3 coding sequence is TGTGCCAGCAGGATACCAGACAGGGCGGATCAGCCCCAGCATTTT. This codes for CASRIPDRADQPQHF.

V is TRBV7-9 and J is TRBJ1-1; D remains unclear. CDR1 is SEHNR and CDR2 is FQNEAQ in the germline V gene (reference sequence). This CDR3 is built from 10 residues. Trimming stripped 2 bases from V and 8 bases from J, with 3 bases between. DNA of the CDR3: TGTGCCAGCAGCTTAATAGAAGCTTTCTTT. Protein: CASSLIEAFF.

The chain has TRBV28 and TRBJ2-7; 10 nucleotides align to TRBD2. This CDR3 spans 15 amino acids. The V gene end was trimmed by 8 bases and the J gene end by 5 bases; junction bases not matched to a gene: 12. CDR1 MDHEN and CDR2 SYDVKM come from the germline V gene. CDR3 coding DNA: TGTGCCAGCGGCGGGGGAGGACTAGCGGCCAACGAGCAGTACTTC. Protein product: CASGGGGLAANEQYF.

The gene calls are TRBV27 and TRBJ1-1, with a tentative D call TRBD1 (5 bases). This CDR3 comprises 15 residues. Trimming shortened V by 2 bases and J by 4 bases, and 14 bases separated the two germline ends. Germline-derived CDR1 and CDR2 are MNHEY and SMNVEV (reference sequence). The CDR3 here is CASSLRGVAFTEAFF. The CDR3, as DNA: TGTGCCAGCAGTTTAAGGGGTGTGGCATTCACTGAAGCTTTCTTT.

The chain employs TRBV28 and TRBJ1-2; TRBD1 might be the D (6 bases). The CDR3 sequence is 15 residues long. V was cut by 2 bases and J by 2 bases, with 12 bases left in between. The V gene's germline CDR1 is MDHEN and CDR2 SYDVKM. The CDR3 coding sequence is TGTGCCAGCAGTTTAGTAGGGGGGCAGAACTATGGCTACACCTTC. It specifies CASSLVGGQNYGYTF.

This sequence joins TRBV4-1 and TRBJ2-7; 15 bases are a match to TRBD2. Germline CDR1 is MGHRA and CDR2 is YSYEKL. The CDR3 length is 17 residues. V shed 5 bases and J 5 bases; nucleotides not matched to a gene: 10. The CDR3 region is CASSAEGLAGGWHEQYF. The CDR3 region has the DNA TGCGCCAGCAGCGCCGAGGGACTAGCGGGAGGATGGCACGAGCAGTACTTC.

The chain employs TRBV4-1 and TRBJ2-2, with D possibly TRBD2 on 5 matching bases. The germline V gene has CDR1 MGHRA and CDR2 YSYEKL. Trimming removed 5 bases from V and 1 base from J, with 8 bases in between. There are 14 residues in the CDR3. The CDR3 reads CASSFSGNTGELFF. CDR3 in DNA: TGCGCCAGCAGCTTCAGCGGGAACACCGGGGAGCTGTTTTTT.